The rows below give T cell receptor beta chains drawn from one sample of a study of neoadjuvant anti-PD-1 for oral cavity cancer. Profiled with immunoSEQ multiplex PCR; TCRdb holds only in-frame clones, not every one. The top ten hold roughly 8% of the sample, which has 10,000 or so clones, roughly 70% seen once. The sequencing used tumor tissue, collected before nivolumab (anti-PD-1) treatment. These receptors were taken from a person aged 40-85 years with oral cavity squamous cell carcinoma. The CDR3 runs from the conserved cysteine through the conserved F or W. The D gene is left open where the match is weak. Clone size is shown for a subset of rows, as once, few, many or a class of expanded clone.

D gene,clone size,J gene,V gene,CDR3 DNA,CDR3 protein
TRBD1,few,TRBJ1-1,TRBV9,TGTGCCAGCAGTGTGGGACAGGCAAACACTGAAGCTTTCTTT,CASSVGQANTEAFF
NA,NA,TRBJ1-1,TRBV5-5,TGTGCCAGCAGCTTTCCCCAGAACACTGAAGCTTTCTTT,CASSFPQNTEAFF
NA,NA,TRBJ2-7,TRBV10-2,TGCGCCAGCAGTGAGGGCTCCACGACCTCCTACGAGCAGTACTTC,CASSEGSTTSYEQYF
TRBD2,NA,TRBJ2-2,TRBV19,TGTGCCAGTAGTATAGGTTCGGGAGGTTCGAAGACCGGGGAGCTGTTTTTT,CASSIGSGGSKTGELFF
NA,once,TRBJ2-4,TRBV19,TGTGCCACCAAGGACAACTTAGCCAAAAACATTCAGTACTTC,CATKDNLAKNIQYF
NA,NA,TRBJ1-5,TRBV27,TGTGCCAGCAGTTTATCCTCGAGTGGAGGACGTCAGCCCCAGCATTTT,CASSLSSSGGRQPQHF
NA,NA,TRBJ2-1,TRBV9,TGTGCCAGCAGCGTCTTCCACAGTCCCTACAATGAGCAGTTCTTC,CASSVFHSPYNEQFF
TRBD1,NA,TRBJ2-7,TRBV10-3,TGTGCCATCAGTGAGTCCGCAATGACAGGGACCGAGCAGTACTTC,CAISESAMTGTEQYF
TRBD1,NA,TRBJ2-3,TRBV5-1,TGCGCCAGCAGCCTGACAGGGGGCGAAGATACGCAGTATTTT,CASSLTGGEDTQYF
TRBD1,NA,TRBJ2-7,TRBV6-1,TGTGCCAGCAGTGGGACAGGGGGGGCTAGGTTATACGAGCAGTACTTC,CASSGTGGARLYEQYF
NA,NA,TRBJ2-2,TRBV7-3,TGTGCCAGCAGCCCCCAACAGGGGAACACCGGGGAGCTGTTTTTT,CASSPQQGNTGELFF
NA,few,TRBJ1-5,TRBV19,TGTGCCAGTAATTCCAGGTACAATCAGCCCCAGCATTTT,CASNSRYNQPQHF